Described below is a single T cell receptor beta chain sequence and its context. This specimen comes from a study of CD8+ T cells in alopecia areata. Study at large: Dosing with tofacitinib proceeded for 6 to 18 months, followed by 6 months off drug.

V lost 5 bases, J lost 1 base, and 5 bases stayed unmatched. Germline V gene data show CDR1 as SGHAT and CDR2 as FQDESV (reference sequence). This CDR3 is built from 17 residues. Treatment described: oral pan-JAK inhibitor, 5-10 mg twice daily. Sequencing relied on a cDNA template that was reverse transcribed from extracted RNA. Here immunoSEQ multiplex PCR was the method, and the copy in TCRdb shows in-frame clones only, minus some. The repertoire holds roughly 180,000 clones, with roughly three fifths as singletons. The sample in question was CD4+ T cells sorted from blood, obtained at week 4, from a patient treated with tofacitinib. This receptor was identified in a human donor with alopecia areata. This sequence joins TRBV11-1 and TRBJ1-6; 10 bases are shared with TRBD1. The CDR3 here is CASSPRTGGSYNSPLHF. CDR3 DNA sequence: TGTGCCAGCAGCCCTCGGACAGGGGGGTCCTATAATTCACCCCTCCACTTT.